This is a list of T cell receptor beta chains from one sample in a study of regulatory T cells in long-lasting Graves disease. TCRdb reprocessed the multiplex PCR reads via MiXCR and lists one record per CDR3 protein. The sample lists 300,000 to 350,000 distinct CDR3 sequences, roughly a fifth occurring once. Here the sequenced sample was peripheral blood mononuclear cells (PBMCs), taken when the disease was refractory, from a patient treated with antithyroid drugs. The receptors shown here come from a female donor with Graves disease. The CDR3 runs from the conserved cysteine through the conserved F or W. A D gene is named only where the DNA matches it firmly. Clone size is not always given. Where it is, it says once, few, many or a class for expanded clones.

DNA: TGTGCCAGCAGTCCGGACAGGGGTTTATATGGCTACACCTTC
CDR3: CASSPDRGLYGYTF
D: TRBD1
V: TRBV9
J: TRBJ1-2
size: many

DNA: TGTGCTAGTGGGACGGACAGCATGAACACTGAAGCTTTCTTT
CDR3: CASGTDSMNTEAFF
D: NA
V: TRBV12-5
J: TRBJ1-1
size: many

DNA: TGTGCCAGCAGCCAAGGTGGAGGTCATACGAAGCAGTACTTC
CDR3: CASSQGGGHTKQYF
D: NA
V: TRBV3-1
J: TRBJ2-7
size: NA

DNA: TGTGCCAGCAGCTCGCGAAGGGGACGACGCAATCAGCCCCAGCATTTT
CDR3: CASSSRRGRRNQPQHF
D: NA
V: TRBV7-8
J: TRBJ1-5
size: few

DNA: TGTGCCTGGGGCTTTACTGAAGCTTTCTTT
CDR3: CAWGFTEAFF
D: NA
V: TRBV30
J: TRBJ1-1
size: many

DNA: TGTGCCAGCAGCAGGGGATTGAGAAGTGAAAAACTGTTTTTT
CDR3: CASSRGLRSEKLFF
D: NA
V: TRBV7-9
J: TRBJ1-4
size: NA

DNA: TGTGCCACCAGTGATCGAACTAGCGGGAGGTTAGAGACCCAGTACTTC
CDR3: CATSDRTSGRLETQYF
D: TRBD2
V: TRBV24-1
J: TRBJ2-5
size: many

DNA: TGTGCCAGCAGCTTTCAGGGGATTGAAGCTTTCTTT
CDR3: CASSFQGIEAFF
D: NA
V: TRBV7-3
J: TRBJ1-1
size: NA

DNA: TGTGCCAGCAGCTTTGGAGCTAACTCCTACGAGCAGTACTTC
CDR3: CASSFGANSYEQYF
D: NA
V: TRBV5-6
J: TRBJ2-7
size: NA

DNA: TGTGCCAGCAGCTTGGGCGACTGGGACCCAAATGAAAAACTGTTTTTT
CDR3: CASSLGDWDPNEKLFF
D: NA
V: TRBV7-8
J: TRBJ1-4
size: many

DNA: TGTGCCGCTACCGGGAGGGCTGAAAATTCTTATGGCTACACCTTC
CDR3: CAATGRAENSYGYTF
D: NA
V: TRBV28
J: TRBJ1-2
size: many

DNA: TGTGCCAGCAGCTGGGGGGGTGAAGACTATGGCTACACCTTC
CDR3: CASSWGGEDYGYTF
D: NA
V: TRBV7-9
J: TRBJ1-2
size: few

DNA: TGCGCCAGCAGCTTGGGGGTGGTATCTGGAAACACCATATATTTT
CDR3: CASSLGVVSGNTIYF
D: NA
V: TRBV5-1
J: TRBJ1-3
size: NA

DNA: TGCAGTGCTAGTACAGGGGGGAAATCACCCCTCCACTTT
CDR3: CSASTGGKSPLHF
D: TRBD1
V: TRBV20-1
J: TRBJ1-6
size: NA

DNA: TGTGCCAGCAGTACGCCCGTCCAGTTACAAGAGACCCAGTACTTC
CDR3: CASSTPVQLQETQYF
D: NA
V: TRBV6-1
J: TRBJ2-5
size: many

DNA: TGTGCCAGCGGACAGGGGGCTTCGCAGCCCCAGCATTTT
CDR3: CASGQGASQPQHF
D: TRBD1
V: TRBV9
J: TRBJ1-5
size: NA

DNA: TGTGCCTGGAGTCCAGGGTCCCACGAGCAGTACTTC
CDR3: CAWSPGSHEQYF
D: NA
V: TRBV30
J: TRBJ2-7
size: many

DNA: TGTGCCAGCAGCTTGGAGTGGGCAGCCCCTAATGAAAAACTGTTTTTT
CDR3: CASSLEWAAPNEKLFF
D: NA
V: TRBV5-5
J: TRBJ1-4
size: many

DNA: TGTGCCAGCAGCTTACCCCGCCGAGCTAGCGGGGTCCCCTACGAGCAGTACTTC
CDR3: CASSLPRRASGVPYEQYF
D: TRBD2
V: TRBV7-2
J: TRBJ2-7
size: many

DNA: TGTGCCAGCAGCTTAGAAGGGACAGGGGCCAACCAAGAGACCCAGTACTTC
CDR3: CASSLEGTGANQETQYF
D: TRBD1
V: TRBV11-2
J: TRBJ2-5
size: many

DNA: TGTGCCAGCAGTTTGGATGGGTTTACGAGTGAAAAACTGTTTTTT
CDR3: CASSLDGFTSEKLFF
D: NA
V: TRBV28
J: TRBJ1-4
size: many

DNA: TGCAGTGCTTTCCGGACAGGTACCTACGAGCAGTACTTC
CDR3: CSAFRTGTYEQYF
D: TRBD1
V: TRBV20-1
J: TRBJ2-7
size: few

DNA: TGTGCCAGCAGCTTAGGGGGGGGCGGTGGAAACACCATATATTTT
CDR3: CASSLGGGGGNTIYF
D: NA
V: TRBV7-2
J: TRBJ1-3
size: few

DNA: TGTGCCAGCAGTGAATCGTACCTTCAGACCTACGAGCAGTACTTC
CDR3: CASSESYLQTYEQYF
D: NA
V: TRBV2
J: TRBJ2-7
size: many

DNA: TGTGCCAGCAGCGCGCAGGGGGCGCGTAACGGGGAGCTGTTTTTT
CDR3: CASSAQGARNGELFF
D: TRBD1
V: TRBV9
J: TRBJ2-2
size: NA

DNA: TGTGCCAGCAGTGGTTTTAGGCCGGGAGGGCAGTACTTC
CDR3: CASSGFRPGGQYF
D: TRBD2
V: TRBV6-1
J: TRBJ2-7
size: many

DNA: TGTGCCAGCACCTTTTGGAAAGGGGTGAACACTGAAGCTTTCTTT
CDR3: CASTFWKGVNTEAFF
D: NA
V: TRBV5-8
J: TRBJ1-1
size: few

DNA: TGCGCCAGCAGCCAGGGTCCTGCCAGGGGAAGTTCACCCCTCCACTTT
CDR3: CASSQGPARGSSPLHF
D: NA
V: TRBV4-1
J: TRBJ1-6
size: NA

DNA: TGTGCCAGCAGCTTAGGGACTAGCACAGATACGCAGTATTTT
CDR3: CASSLGTSTDTQYF
D: NA
V: TRBV11-2
J: TRBJ2-3
size: NA

DNA: TGCAGTGCTGCGGACAGGTATTATAGTGGCTACACCTTC
CDR3: CSAADRYYSGYTF
D: TRBD1
V: TRBV20-1
J: TRBJ1-2
size: few